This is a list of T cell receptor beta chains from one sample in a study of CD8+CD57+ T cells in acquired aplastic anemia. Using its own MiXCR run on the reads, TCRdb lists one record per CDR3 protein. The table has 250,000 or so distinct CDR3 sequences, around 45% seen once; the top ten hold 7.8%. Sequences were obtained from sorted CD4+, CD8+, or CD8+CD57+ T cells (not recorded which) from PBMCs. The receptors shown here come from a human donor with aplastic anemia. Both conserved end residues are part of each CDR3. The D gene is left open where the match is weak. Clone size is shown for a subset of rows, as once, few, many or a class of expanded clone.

cdr3_aa: CASSQPTSGSLGELFF
cdr3_nt: TGTGCCAGCAGCCAACCGACTAGCGGGAGTCTGGGGGAGCTGTTTTTT
d_call: TRBD2
j_call: TRBJ2-2
v_call: TRBV5-4
clone_size: many

cdr3_aa: CASSEAGRRFYGYTF
cdr3_nt: TGTGCCAGCAGTGAAGCTGGCAGAAGATTCTATGGCTACACCTTC
d_call: -
j_call: TRBJ1-2
v_call: TRBV6-1
clone_size: many

cdr3_aa: CASRDRPGSAYEQYF
cdr3_nt: TGTGCCAGCAGAGACAGACCAGGGTCGGCTTACGAGCAGTACTTC
d_call: -
j_call: TRBJ2-7
v_call: TRBV28
clone_size: many

cdr3_aa: CASRNQGNTEAFF
cdr3_nt: TGTGCCAGTAGGAACCAAGGGAACACTGAAGCTTTCTTT
d_call: -
j_call: TRBJ1-1
v_call: TRBV19
clone_size: -

cdr3_aa: CSVVGSQSHYGYTF
cdr3_nt: TGCAGCGTTGTAGGTTCACAGTCTCACTATGGCTACACCTTC
d_call: -
j_call: TRBJ1-2
v_call: TRBV29-1
clone_size: -

cdr3_aa: CSAQLGQGGGQPQHF
cdr3_nt: TGCAGTGCTCAACTGGGACAGGGAGGAGGTCAGCCCCAGCATTTT
d_call: TRBD1
j_call: TRBJ1-5
v_call: TRBV20-1
clone_size: -

cdr3_aa: CASSDGSGSDDGNTEAFF
cdr3_nt: TGTGCCAGCAGTGATGGGTCAGGGTCGGACGATGGAAACACTGAAGCTTTCTTT
d_call: -
j_call: TRBJ1-1
v_call: TRBV2
clone_size: -

cdr3_aa: CASSAVGQGATNQPQHF
cdr3_nt: TGTGCCAGCAGTGCCGTGGGGCAGGGGGCTACAAATCAGCCCCAGCATTTT
d_call: TRBD1
j_call: TRBJ1-5
v_call: TRBV2
clone_size: few

cdr3_aa: CASSLGGGDNEQFF
cdr3_nt: TGTGCCAGCAGCTTGGGAGGGGGGGACAATGAGCAGTTCTTC
d_call: -
j_call: TRBJ2-1
v_call: TRBV7-2
clone_size: few

cdr3_aa: CASSPLAGTYEQYF
cdr3_nt: TGTGCCAGTAGTCCCCTTGCGGGTACCTACGAGCAGTACTTC
d_call: -
j_call: TRBJ2-7
v_call: TRBV19
clone_size: many

cdr3_aa: CASHTGQGHKIF
cdr3_nt: TGTGCCAGCCACACCGGGCAGGGGCATAAAATCTTC
d_call: -
j_call: TRBJ1-2
v_call: TRBV25-1
clone_size: -

cdr3_aa: CATSREGQGRDEQYF
cdr3_nt: TGTGCCACCAGCAGAGAAGGGCAGGGCCGCGACGAGCAGTACTTC
d_call: -
j_call: TRBJ2-7
v_call: TRBV15
clone_size: -

cdr3_aa: CASSQGNRDRSEQYF
cdr3_nt: TGCGCCAGCAGCCAAGGAAACCGGGACAGAAGCGAGCAGTACTTC
d_call: TRBD1
j_call: TRBJ2-7
v_call: TRBV4-3
clone_size: many

cdr3_aa: CACPRDRVQETQYF
cdr3_nt: TGTGCCTGCCCCCGGGACCGGGTTCAAGAGACCCAGTACTTC
d_call: -
j_call: TRBJ2-5
v_call: TRBV6-1
clone_size: -

cdr3_aa: CAIRPGQGVSGYTF
cdr3_nt: TGTGCCATCAGACCGGGACAGGGGGTTTCTGGCTACACCTTC
d_call: TRBD1
j_call: TRBJ1-2
v_call: TRBV10-3
clone_size: few

cdr3_aa: CAISGVAQNIQYF
cdr3_nt: TGTGCCATCAGTGGTGTAGCCCAAAACATTCAGTACTTC
d_call: -
j_call: TRBJ2-4
v_call: TRBV10-3
clone_size: -

cdr3_aa: CSAGGGGGAFF
cdr3_nt: TGCAGTGCGGGAGGAGGGGGGGGAGCTTTCTTT
d_call: -
j_call: TRBJ1-1
v_call: TRBV20-1
clone_size: -

cdr3_aa: CASSYLRTEAFF
cdr3_nt: TGTGCCAGCAGTTACTTGAGGACTGAAGCTTTCTTT
d_call: -
j_call: TRBJ1-1
v_call: TRBV6-2/TRBV6-3
clone_size: -